This T cell receptor (beta chain) comes out of a study of patients and donors after allogeneic stem cell transplantation (dated by TCRdb to 2018 to 2021). V is trimmed back by 6 bases and J by 5 bases, and the junction contains 12 bases that no gene match accounts for. The CDR3 goes from the cysteine to the phenylalanine over 14 residues. The retained sequence is limited to the CDR3, 42 bases, with the frame set at the first base. Based on the germline V gene, the CDR1 and CDR2 sequences are SQVTM and ANQGSEA. About this clonotype: Its antigen is still unknown. One base away there is no much larger clone; base qualities are not given.

Receptor libraries were prepared by RT-PCR. The data were produced on a NextSeq 550. TCRdb trimmed public reads at Q25 via fastp, called clones via MiXCR and kept in-frame beta chains. Rows merge per CDR3 protein into single entries with the most common DNA and genes. This sample holds over 130,000 distinct CDR3 sequences; about 36% were observed only once. Together, the top ten hold 50% of the sample. The sequenced sample was blood, either unsorted or a sorted T cell fraction (not recorded which). This sequence uses TRBV29-1 and TRBJ1-2; the junction holds 7 bases that match TRBD1. This TCR was sampled from a human donor who was either an allogeneic HSCT recipient or a stem cell or donor lymphocyte infusion donor (not recorded which). It is not recorded whose cells these are; they may come from a transplant donor. The CDR3 is CSVQIWDSSYGYTF. The DNA reads TGCAGCGTCCAAATTTGGGACAGCTCGTATGGCTACACCTTC.